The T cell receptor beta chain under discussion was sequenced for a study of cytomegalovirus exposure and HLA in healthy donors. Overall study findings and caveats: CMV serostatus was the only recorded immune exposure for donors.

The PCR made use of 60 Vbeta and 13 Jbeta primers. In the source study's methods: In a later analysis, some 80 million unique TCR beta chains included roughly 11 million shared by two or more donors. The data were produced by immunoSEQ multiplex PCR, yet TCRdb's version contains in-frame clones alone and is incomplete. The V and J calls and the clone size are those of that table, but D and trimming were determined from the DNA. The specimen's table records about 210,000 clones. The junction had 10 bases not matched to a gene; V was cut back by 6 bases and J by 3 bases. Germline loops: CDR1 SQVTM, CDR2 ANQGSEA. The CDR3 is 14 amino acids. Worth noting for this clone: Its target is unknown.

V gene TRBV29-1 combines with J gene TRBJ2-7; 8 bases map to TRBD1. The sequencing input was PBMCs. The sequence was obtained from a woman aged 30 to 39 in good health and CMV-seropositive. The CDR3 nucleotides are TGCAGCGTACCCGGGACAGGAATGGGCTACGAGCAGTACTTC. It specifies CSVPGTGMGYEQYF.